This TCR beta chain came from a study of T cell responses to AZD1222 COVID-19 vaccine. This CDR3 has 13 amino acids. V gave up 2 bases and J gave up 4 bases, with 9 bases separating them. Germline-derived CDR1 and CDR2 are WSHSY and SAAADI. The assay was immunoSEQ multiplex PCR, and TCRdb's table has in-frame clones only and misses some. The table shows 100,000 to 150,000 clones, with under 95% occurring only once. This sample comprised peripheral blood, obtained 28 days after the second AZD1222 dose. The chain carries TRBV10-2 and TRBJ2-7, with D unresolved. This clonotype was sampled from an adult who received the AZD1222 COVID-19 vaccine. CDR3 amino acids: CASSETGFYEQYF. CDR3 bases: TGCGCCAGCAGTGAGACCGGGTTTTACGAGCAGTACTTC.